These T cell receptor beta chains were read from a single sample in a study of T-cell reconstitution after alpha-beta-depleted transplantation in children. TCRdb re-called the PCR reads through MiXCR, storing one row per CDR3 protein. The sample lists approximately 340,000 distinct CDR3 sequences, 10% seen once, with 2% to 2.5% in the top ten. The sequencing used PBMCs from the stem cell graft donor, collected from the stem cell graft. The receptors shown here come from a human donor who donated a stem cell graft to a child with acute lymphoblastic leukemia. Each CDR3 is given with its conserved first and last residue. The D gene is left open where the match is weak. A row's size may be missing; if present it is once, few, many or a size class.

CDR3aa: CSAAPMTSGTYQETQYF; CDR3nt: TGCAGTGCTGCGCCGATGACTAGCGGGACCTACCAAGAGACCCAGTACTTC; abundance: few; j_gene: TRBJ2-5; len: 17; v_gene: TRBV20-1; d_gene: TRBD2
CDR3aa: CASSFLRWREHGETQYF; CDR3nt: TGTGCCAGCAGTTTTTTACGATGGCGGGAGCACGGGGAGACCCAGTACTTC; abundance: few; j_gene: TRBJ2-5; len: 17; v_gene: TRBV12-3/TRBV12-4; d_gene: TRBD2
CDR3aa: CASSLYQPTSYEQYF; CDR3nt: TGTGCCAGCAGCTTATATCAGCCGACCTCCTACGAGCAGTACTTC; abundance: few; j_gene: TRBJ2-7; len: 15; v_gene: TRBV7-6; d_gene: .
CDR3aa: CAISDAGLSSGANVLTF; CDR3nt: TGTGCCATCAGTGACGCAGGGCTCAGCTCTGGGGCCAACGTCCTGACTTTC; abundance: many; j_gene: TRBJ2-6; len: 17; v_gene: TRBV10-3; d_gene: .
CDR3aa: CASSATGYEQYF; CDR3nt: TGTGCCAGCAGTGCTACTGGCTACGAGCAGTACTTC; abundance: few; j_gene: TRBJ2-7; len: 12; v_gene: TRBV12-3/TRBV12-4; d_gene: .
CDR3aa: CASSPDSYTEAFF; CDR3nt: TGTGCCAGCAGCCCCGACAGTTACACTGAAGCTTTCTTT; abundance: many; j_gene: TRBJ1-1; len: 13; v_gene: TRBV7-3; d_gene: .
CDR3aa: CASSLRGSRTYEQYF; CDR3nt: TGTGCCAGCAGTTTACGGGGGAGCCGAACCTACGAGCAGTACTTC; abundance: .; j_gene: TRBJ2-7; len: 15; v_gene: TRBV28; d_gene: .
CDR3aa: CSIRWPAANTDTQYF; CDR3nt: TGCAGTATTAGATGGCCCGCAGCTAACACAGATACGCAGTATTTT; abundance: few; j_gene: TRBJ2-3; len: 15; v_gene: TRBV20-1; d_gene: .
CDR3aa: CSAPQGGYEQYF; CDR3nt: TGCAGTGCCCCACAGGGGGGGTACGAGCAGTACTTC; abundance: .; j_gene: TRBJ2-7; len: 12; v_gene: TRBV20-1; d_gene: .
CDR3aa: CASSDGRASYEQYF; CDR3nt: TGTGCCAGCAGTGACGGGAGGGCCTCCTACGAGCAGTACTTC; abundance: .; j_gene: TRBJ2-7; len: 14; v_gene: TRBV28; d_gene: TRBD2
CDR3aa: CATRQASSYNEQFF; CDR3nt: TGTGCCACCAGACAGGCGAGCTCCTACAATGAGCAGTTCTTC; abundance: many; j_gene: TRBJ2-1; len: 14; v_gene: TRBV5-4; d_gene: .
CDR3aa: CASKADLVLSGELFF; CDR3nt: TGTGCCAGCAAGGCGGATTTGGTACTGTCCGGGGAGCTGTTTTTT; abundance: few; j_gene: TRBJ2-2; len: 15; v_gene: TRBV6-5; d_gene: .
CDR3aa: CASSESSTKGFF; CDR3nt: TGTGCCAGCAGTGAATCGTCGACAAAAGGTTTCTTC; abundance: .; j_gene: TRBJ2-1; len: 12; v_gene: TRBV25-1; d_gene: .
CDR3aa: CASSLQAGAGGNEQFF; CDR3nt: TGTGCCAGCAGTCTACAAGCGGGAGCCGGGGGCAATGAGCAGTTCTTC; abundance: .; j_gene: TRBJ2-1; len: 16; v_gene: TRBV27; d_gene: TRBD2
CDR3aa: CASSPISVGYNEQFF; CDR3nt: TGTGCCAGCAGCCCCATTTCCGTGGGCTACAATGAGCAGTTCTTC; abundance: few; j_gene: TRBJ2-1; len: 15; v_gene: TRBV9; d_gene: .
CDR3aa: CASSSRGLAGSGANVLTF; CDR3nt: TGTGCCAGCAGCTCACGCGGACTAGCCGGTTCTGGGGCCAACGTCCTGACTTTC; abundance: .; j_gene: TRBJ2-6; len: 18; v_gene: TRBV11-2; d_gene: TRBD2
CDR3aa: CASSHPMGRGSTDTQYF; CDR3nt: TGCGCCAGCAGCCACCCCATGGGCAGGGGTAGCACAGATACGCAGTATTTT; abundance: .; j_gene: TRBJ2-3; len: 17; v_gene: TRBV4-3; d_gene: .
CDR3aa: CSVEGWGLAGDNEQFF; CDR3nt: TGCAGCGTTGAAGGCTGGGGACTAGCGGGTGACAATGAGCAGTTCTTC; abundance: few; j_gene: TRBJ2-1; len: 16; v_gene: TRBV29-1; d_gene: TRBD2
CDR3aa: CSVEDLGQGPPGANVLTF; CDR3nt: TGCAGCGTTGAAGATCTTGGGCAGGGACCTCCTGGGGCCAACGTCCTGACTTTC; abundance: few; j_gene: TRBJ2-6; len: 18; v_gene: TRBV29-1; d_gene: .
CDR3aa: CASSLTSGSSPYNEQFF; CDR3nt: TGTGCCAGCAGCTTGACTAGCGGGAGTTCCCCCTACAATGAGCAGTTCTTC; abundance: .; j_gene: TRBJ2-1; len: 17; v_gene: TRBV7-2; d_gene: TRBD2
CDR3aa: CASSDMRTVDQPQHF; CDR3nt: TGTGCCAGCAGTGATATGAGGACAGTCGATCAGCCCCAGCATTTT; abundance: .; j_gene: TRBJ1-5; len: 15; v_gene: TRBV6-1; d_gene: .